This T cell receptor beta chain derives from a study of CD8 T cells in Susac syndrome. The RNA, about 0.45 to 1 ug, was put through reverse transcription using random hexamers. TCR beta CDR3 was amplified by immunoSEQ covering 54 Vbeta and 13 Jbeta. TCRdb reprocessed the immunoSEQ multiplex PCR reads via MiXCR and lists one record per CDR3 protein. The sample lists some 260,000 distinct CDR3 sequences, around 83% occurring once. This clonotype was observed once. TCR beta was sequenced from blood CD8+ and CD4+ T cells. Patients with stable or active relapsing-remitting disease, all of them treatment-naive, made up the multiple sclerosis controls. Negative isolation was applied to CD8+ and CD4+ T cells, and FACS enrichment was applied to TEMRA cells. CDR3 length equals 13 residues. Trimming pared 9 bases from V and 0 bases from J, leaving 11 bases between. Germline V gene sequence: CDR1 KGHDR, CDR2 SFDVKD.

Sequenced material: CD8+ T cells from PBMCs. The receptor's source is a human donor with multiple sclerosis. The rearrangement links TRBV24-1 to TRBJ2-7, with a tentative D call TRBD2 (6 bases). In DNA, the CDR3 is TGTGCCACCCGACGGGGGAGCTCCTACGAGCAGTACTTC. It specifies CATRRGSSYEQYF.